Listed below are T cell receptor beta chains from one sample, sequenced in a study of blood T cell repertoires in COVID-19. TCRdb keeps only in-frame clones here, not all; method: immunoSEQ multiplex PCR. This table holds 250,000 to 350,000 clones, 65% to 85% found once. The sample comprised peripheral blood. The source is a human donor with COVID-19, enrolled during active disease. The donor label of this sample is uncertain. Both conserved end residues are part of each CDR3. A D gene is named only where the DNA matches it firmly. The size of a clone is reported for some rows only, either as once, few or many, or as a class for expanded clones.

clone_size	d_call	cdr3_length	v_call	j_call	cdr3_aa	cdr3_nt
NA	TRBD2	16	TRBV4-1	TRBJ2-3	CASSRNLAGGTDTQYF	TGCGCCAGCAGCCGGAATCTAGCGGGAGGCACAGATACGCAGTATTTT
NA	NA	14	TRBV6-5	TRBJ1-5	CASEGWGSNQPQHF	TGTGCCAGCGAGGGTTGGGGTAGCAATCAGCCCCAGCATTTT
NA	NA	17	TRBV5-5	TRBJ2-1	CASSSSGWPPGYNEQFF	TGTGCCAGCAGCTCCTCCGGGTGGCCTCCCGGGTACAATGAGCAGTTCTTC
NA	NA	17	TRBV28	TRBJ2-1	CASSGLISGKQHNEQFF	TGTGCCAGCAGTGGGTTAATTAGCGGTAAACAGCACAATGAGCAGTTCTTC
NA	NA	16	TRBV7-2	TRBJ2-2	CASSLRRQGGTGELFF	TGTGCCAGCAGCTTAAGGCGGCAGGGAGGCACCGGGGAGCTGTTTTTT
few	TRBD1	17	TRBV7-4	TRBJ2-1	CASSLGDRGRERYEQFF	TGTGCCAGCAGCTTAGGGGACAGGGGGCGAGAGAGGTATGAGCAGTTCTTC
NA	TRBD2	15	TRBV7-9	TRBJ2-1	CASSRDLAGYNEQFF	TGTGCCAGCAGCCGAGACCTAGCGGGGTACAATGAGCAGTTCTTC
NA	TRBD1	14	TRBV7-9	TRBJ2-5	CASSFGQVQETQYF	TGTGCCAGCAGCTTTGGACAGGTACAAGAGACCCAGTACTTC
once	TRBD1	15	TRBV9	TRBJ1-1	CASSVDGTGFTEAFF	TGTGCCAGCAGCGTAGATGGGACAGGGTTCACTGAAGCTTTCTTT
NA	TRBD1	14	TRBV7-8	TRBJ1-1	CASSSSAQGTEAFF	TGTGCCAGCAGCTCCTCAGCACAGGGGACTGAAGCTTTCTTT